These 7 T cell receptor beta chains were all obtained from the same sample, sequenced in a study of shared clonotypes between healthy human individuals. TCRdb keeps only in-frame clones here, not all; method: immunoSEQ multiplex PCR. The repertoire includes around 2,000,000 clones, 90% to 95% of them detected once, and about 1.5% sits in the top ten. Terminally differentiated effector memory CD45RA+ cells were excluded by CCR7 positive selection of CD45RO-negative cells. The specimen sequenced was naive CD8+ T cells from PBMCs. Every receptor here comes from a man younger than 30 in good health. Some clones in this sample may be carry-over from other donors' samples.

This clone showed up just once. The CDR3 DNA sequence: TGTGCCAGCAGCCCCCCGGGCCTCAACACAGATACGCAGTATTTT. Translated: CASSPPGLNTDTQYF. The chain couples TRBV9 to TRBJ2-3; D gene uncertain. The CDR3 length is 15 residues. Trimming removed 4 bases from V and 2 bases from J, with 14 bases in between. In germline, CDR1 is SGDLS, CDR2 YYNGEE. The full variable domain, rest sourced from reference TRBV9 and TRBJ2-3, is DSGVTQTPKHLITATGQRVTLRCSPRSGDLSVYWYQQSLDQGLQFLIQYYNGEERAKGNILERFSAQQFPDLHSELNLSSLELGDSALYFCASSPPGLNTDTQYFGPGTRLTVL.

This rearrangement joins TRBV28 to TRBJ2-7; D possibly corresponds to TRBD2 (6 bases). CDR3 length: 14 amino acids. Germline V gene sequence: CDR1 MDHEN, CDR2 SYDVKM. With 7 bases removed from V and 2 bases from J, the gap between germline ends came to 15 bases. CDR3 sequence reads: CASNYFGRTYEQYF. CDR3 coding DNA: TGTGCCAGCAACTATTTCGGGAGAACCTACGAGCAGTACTTC.

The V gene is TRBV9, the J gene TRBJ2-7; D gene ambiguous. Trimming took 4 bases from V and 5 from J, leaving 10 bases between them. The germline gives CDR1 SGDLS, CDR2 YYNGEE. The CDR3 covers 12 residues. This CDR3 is CASSLKGDEQYF. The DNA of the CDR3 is TGTGCCAGCAGCCTCAAGGGCGACGAGCAGTACTTC. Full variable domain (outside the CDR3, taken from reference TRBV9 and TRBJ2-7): DSGVTQTPKHLITATGQRVTLRCSPRSGDLSVYWYQQSLDQGLQFLIQYYNGEERAKGNILERFSAQQFPDLHSELNLSSLELGDSALYFCASSLKGDEQYFGPGTRLTVT.

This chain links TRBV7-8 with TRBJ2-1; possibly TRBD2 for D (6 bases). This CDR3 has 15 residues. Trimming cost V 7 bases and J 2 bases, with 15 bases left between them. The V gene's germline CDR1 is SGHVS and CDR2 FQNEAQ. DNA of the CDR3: TGTGCCAGCAATAACTGGCGGACTACCTACAATGAGCAGTTCTTC. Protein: CASNNWRTTYNEQFF.

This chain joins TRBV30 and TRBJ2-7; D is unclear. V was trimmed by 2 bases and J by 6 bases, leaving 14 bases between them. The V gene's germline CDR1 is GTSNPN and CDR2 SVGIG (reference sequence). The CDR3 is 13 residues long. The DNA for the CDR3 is TGTGCCTGGAGTCTATTACTTCCTGGCGAGCAGTACTTC. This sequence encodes CAWSLLLPGEQYF.

The CDR3 nucleotides read TGTGCCAGTAGTCCTCGGATCGGTGAGCAGTTCTTC. This sequence encodes CASSPRIGEQFF. The V call is TRBV19, the J call TRBJ2-1; D is uncertain. V was trimmed by 5 bases and J by 9 bases, leaving 11 bases between them. CDR3 length equals 12 residues. Germline V gene sequence: CDR1 LNHDA, CDR2 SQIVND (reference sequence).

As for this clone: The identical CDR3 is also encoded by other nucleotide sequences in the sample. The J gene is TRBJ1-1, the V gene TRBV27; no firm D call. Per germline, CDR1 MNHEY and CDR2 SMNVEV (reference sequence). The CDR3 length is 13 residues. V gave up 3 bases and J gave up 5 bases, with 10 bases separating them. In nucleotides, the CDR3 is TGTGCCAGCAGTTTGGGAGGAACAACTGAAGCTTTCTTT. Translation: CASSLGGTTEAFF.